A single sample gave rise to the 30 T cell receptor beta chains below, sequenced in a study of T-cell memory formation after mild COVID-19. TCRdb itself ran the 5' RACE reads through MiXCR, one entry per CDR3 protein. This table has hundreds of thousands of distinct CDR3 sequences, approximately 19% appearing once. The source material was PBMCs or a T cell subset sorted from them (not recorded which). The receptor set was obtained from a man between 18 and 35 years old who had mild COVID-19 (a few samples of this study predate the infection). Cell type and time point are not known.

Only one count was recorded for this clonotype. The CDR3 spells CASNVAGGNTGELFF. The CDR3 nucleotides are TGTGCCAGCAATGTAGCGGGGGGGAACACCGGGGAGCTGTTTTTT. The chain carries TRBV28 and TRBJ2-2; TRBD2 matches 10 bases. V dropped 7 bases and J dropped 1; count of bases not matched to a gene: 3. The germline gives CDR1 MDHEN, CDR2 SYDVKM. This CDR3 contains 15 residues.

A few counts support this clonotype. The V and J genes are TRBV5-1 and TRBJ2-6; D gene uncertain. This CDR3 spans 15 amino acids. Germline V gene sequence: CDR1 SGHRS, CDR2 YFSETQ. V was pared by 3 bases and J by 0 bases, with 7 bases between. CDR3 in DNA: TGCGCCAGCAGCTCGGGCTTCTCTGGGGCCAACGTCCTGACTTTC. Its translation: CASSSGFSGANVLTF.

There are a few counts of this clonotype. The V gene is TRBV28, the J gene TRBJ2-5; D may correspond to TRBD1 or TRBD2 (6 bases each). This CDR3 contains 16 residues. Looked up from germline, CDR1 is MDHEN and CDR2 is SYDVKM. V dropped 3 bases and J dropped 5 bases, with 19 bases sitting between them. The CDR3 loop reads CASSFDWRTGTETQYF. The CDR3, as DNA: TGTGCCAGCAGTTTCGACTGGCGTACAGGGACTGAGACCCAGTACTTC.

This clonotype was seen more than once but under ten times. The chain recombines TRBV7-2 with TRBJ2-7; D remains ambiguous. V lost 5 bases and J lost 6, with 11 bases in between. There are 12 residues in the CDR3. CDR1 is SGHTA, CDR2 FQGNSA, per germline. Written as DNA, the CDR3 is TGTGCCAGCAGCCTAACGACCTCCGAGCAGTACTTC. Translation: CASSLTTSEQYF.

The rearrangement links TRBV9 to TRBJ2-5; D possibly corresponds to TRBD1 (6 bases). This CDR3 is built from 12 residues. Germline CDR1 reads SGDLS; CDR2 reads YYNGEE. V shed 2 bases and J shed 5 bases, with 7 bases lying between them. CDR3 in DNA: TGTGCCAGCAGCGTCGACAGGGAGACCCAGTACTTC. Its protein is CASSVDRETQYF. Looking up the rest from reference TRBV9 and TRBJ2-5 gives the full variable domain: DSGVTQTPKHLITATGQRVTLRCSPRSGDLSVYWYQQSLDQGLQFLIQYYNGEERAKGNILERFSAQQFPDLHSELNLSSLELGDSALYFCASSVDRETQYFGPGTRLLVL.

The chain joins TRBV20-1 to TRBJ1-1; D is perhaps TRBD1 (6 bases). V was clipped by 2 bases and J by 4 bases, with 11 bases between them. The CDR3 is made up of 13 amino acids. Per the germline V gene, CDR1 is DFQATT and CDR2 is SNEGSKA (reference sequence). For the CDR3, the DNA is TGCAGTGCTAGAAGGGACAAAATCACTGAAGCTTTCTTT. It translates to CSARRDKITEAFF.

This clonotype was seen a few times. This chain links TRBV4-3 with TRBJ2-2; D not certain. The CDR3 contains 12 residues. The germline gives CDR1 LGHNA, CDR2 YSLEER. Trimming removed 5 bases from V and 7 bases from J, with 8 bases in between. This CDR3 reads CASSRVNGELFF. CDR3 bases: TGCGCCAGCAGCAGGGTAAACGGGGAGCTGTTTTTT.

This clonotype was counted only a few times. This sequence joins TRBV11-2 and TRBJ1-1; D remains unclear. Per germline, CDR1 SGHAT and CDR2 FQNNGV. CDR3 size: 12 residues. Trimming removed 6 bases from V and 0 bases from J, with 5 bases in between. CDR3 loop: CASRWLNTEAFF. The DNA for the CDR3 is TGTGCCAGCAGGTGGTTGAACACTGAAGCTTTCTTT.

This clonotype has only a few counts. This sequence joins TRBV27 and TRBJ2-1; 8 bases are shared with TRBD1. V was pared by 5 bases and J by 4 bases, with 7 bases of the junction left unmatched. Germline assignment: CDR1 MNHEY and CDR2 SMNVEV (reference sequence). The CDR3 runs to 15 residues. Here the CDR3 reads CASSPQDREYNEQFF. CDR3 DNA sequence: TGTGCCAGCAGTCCGCAGGACAGGGAGTACAATGAGCAGTTCTTC.

This clonotype was observed a handful of times. The V and J genes are TRBV4-3 and TRBJ2-4; TRBD1 or TRBD2 may be the D gene (5 bases each). V lost 0 bases to trimming and J lost 9 bases, with 9 bases between them. CDR3 length: 13 amino acids. CDR1 and CDR2 from the germline V gene are LGHNA and YSLEER. The DNA of the CDR3 is TGCGCCAGCAGCCAAGAGGGGACCGGCATTCAGTACTTC. It codes for CASSQEGTGIQYF.

The rearrangement joins TRBV5-1 to TRBJ2-7; D call uncertain. The CDR3 totals 15 residues. The V end was cut by 0 bases, the J end by 2 bases, with 12 bases between. The germline V gene has CDR1 SGHRS and CDR2 YFSETQ. CDR3 DNA: TGCGCCAGCAGCTTGGGTTCGGGCGAACCCTACGAGCAGTACTTC. Protein product: CASSLGSGEPYEQYF.

This chain uses TRBV6-1 with TRBJ2-2; tentatively, D is TRBD1 (6 bases). Trimming left V 11 bases short and J 3 bases short, with 13 bases between. CDR3 size: 13 residues. Germline V CDR1 and CDR2: MNHNS, SASEGT. CDR3 residues: CAAQTGHTGELFF. As DNA, the CDR3 is TGTGCCGCGCAGACAGGACACACCGGGGAGCTGTTTTTT.

V is TRBV2 and J is TRBJ2-1; 8 bases are shared with TRBD2. Germline V lookup: CDR1 SNHLY, CDR2 FYNNEI. CDR3 length: 15 residues. J was trimmed by 3 bases and V by 4 bases; bases with no gene match: 5. The CDR3 reads CASSVIGGGYNEQFF. CDR3 nucleotide sequence: TGTGCCAGCAGTGTTATCGGGGGGGGCTACAATGAGCAGTTCTTC.

The chain joins TRBV3-1 to TRBJ1-3, with D unresolved. Trimming cost V 5 bases and J 1 base, with 18 bases left between them. The V gene's germline CDR1 is LGHDT and CDR2 YNNKEL (reference sequence). The CDR3 extends over 17 amino acids. CDR3 sequence: CASSRLDARVSGNTIYF. As DNA, the CDR3 is TGTGCCAGCAGCAGATTGGACGCGAGAGTATCTGGAAACACCATATATTTT.

The CDR3 reads CATSRGIPGDPYGYTF. CDR3 sequence (DNA): TGTGCCACCAGCAGAGGGATACCGGGGGATCCCTATGGCTACACCTTC. The V and J genes are TRBV15 and TRBJ1-2; D is perhaps TRBD1 (5 bases). The CDR3 covers 16 residues. Germline V lookup: CDR1 LNHNV, CDR2 YYDKDF (reference sequence). Trimming left V 1 base short and J 4 bases short, with 16 bases between.

The CDR3 coding sequence is TGTGCCAGCAGATCTATCGTGGCTTGGGGCTACACCTTC. This gives the protein CASRSIVAWGYTF. The chain is built from TRBV6-5 and TRBJ1-2; D gene unclear. The germline CDR1 and CDR2 sequences are MNHEY and SVGAGI. The CDR3 spans 13 residues. Trimming removed 6 bases at V and 8 bases at J, with 16 bases between.

This clonotype was recorded many times. The chain combines TRBV5-1 with TRBJ2-1, with 11 bases lining up with TRBD2. The CDR3 totals 15 residues. The J segment lost 4 bases and the V segment lost 5 bases, leaving 5 bases of the junction unmatched. The germline CDR1 and CDR2 sequences are SGHRS and YFSETQ. The CDR3 bases are TGCGCCAGCAGATCTAGCGGGGGGACTTACAATGAGCAGTTCTTC. This encodes CASRSSGGTYNEQFF.

This clonotype showed up just a few times. The J gene is TRBJ2-7, the V gene TRBV6-5, with 8 bases aligning to TRBD1. This CDR3 comprises 13 residues. J was trimmed by 2 bases and V by 5 bases; bases with no gene match: 2. Germline values: CDR1 MNHEY, CDR2 SVGAGI. The CDR3, as DNA: TGTGCCAGCAGTCGGGGACAGGCCTACGAGCAGTACTTC. Translation gives CASSRGQAYEQYF.

J is TRBJ1-2 and V is TRBV6-1; D gene ambiguous. Per the germline V gene, CDR1 is MNHNS and CDR2 is SASEGT. This CDR3 has 13 residues. V lost 1 base, J lost 3 bases, and 6 bases lay in between. Here the CDR3 reads CASSEVAHYGYTF. The CDR3 region has the DNA TGTGCCAGCAGTGAAGTCGCCCACTATGGCTACACCTTC.

This clonotype has a handful of counts. The chain is built from TRBV7-9 and TRBJ2-3, with 11 bases matching TRBD2. The CDR3 covers 17 residues. Germline loops: CDR1 SEHNR, CDR2 FQNEAQ (reference sequence). Trimming removed 5 bases from V and 3 bases from J; junction bases left unmatched: 10. The CDR3 DNA reads TGTGCCAGCAGCCCGTCGACTAGCGGGATGGGAACAGATACGCAGTATTTT. It encodes CASSPSTSGMGTDTQYF.

The table lists this clonotype with many counts. The rearrangement links TRBV7-2 to TRBJ1-1; a weak D match, TRBD1 (6 bases). V lost 2 bases and J 11 bases, leaving 12 bases between the germline ends. Per the germline V gene, CDR1 is SGHTA and CDR2 is FQGNSA. The CDR3 runs 12 residues. CDR3 DNA: TGTGCCAGCAGCTTAATCGGGGGCGACGCTTTCTTT. This encodes CASSLIGGDAFF.

The rearrangement uses TRBV15 and TRBJ1-4; D unresolved. Between the trimmed V and J ends, which lost 4 bases and 7 bases, there was a span of 10 bases. The CDR3 is made up of 13 amino acids. CDR1 and CDR2 (germline): LNHNV, YYDKDF (reference sequence). CDR3 region: CATSTRRGEKLFF. CDR3 bases: TGTGCCACCAGCACCAGGCGGGGTGAAAAACTGTTTTTT.

This clonotype has only a few counts. The chain's CDR3 is CASRPGTSGSYEQYV. CDR3 bases: TGTGCCAGCCGACCCGGGACTAGCGGGTCCTACGAGCAGTACGTC. The chain combines TRBV2 with TRBJ2-7; 12 bases map to TRBD2. With 8 bases clipped from V and 1 base from J, the junction kept 6 bases outside the gene matches. Germline CDR1 is SNHLY and CDR2 is FYNNEI. The CDR3 is made up of 15 amino acids.

The sample holds a few counts of this clonotype. J is TRBJ2-2 and V is TRBV6-4; D uncertain. Germline V gene lookup returns CDR1 MRHNA and CDR2 SNTAGT. V was clipped by 5 bases and J by 1 base, with 5 bases between them. The CDR3 has 13 amino acids. This CDR3 reads CASSPGNTGELFF. In DNA, the CDR3 is TGTGCCAGCAGTCCAGGGAACACCGGGGAGCTGTTTTTT.

The chain employs TRBV28 and TRBJ1-1; D unclear. The CDR3 runs to 12 residues. CDR1 is MDHEN and CDR2 is SYDVKM in the germline V gene. With 6 bases removed from V and 11 bases from J, the gap between germline ends came to 16 bases. CDR3 amino acids: CASSDSPTRAFF. The CDR3 region has the DNA TGTGCCAGCAGCGATAGTCCTACCAGGGCTTTCTTT. The entire variable domain, with the rest obtained from reference TRBV28 and TRBJ1-1, is as follows: DVKVTQSSRYLVKRTGEKVFLECVQDMDHENMFWYRQDPGLGLRLIYFSYDVKMKEKGDIPEGYSVSREKKERFSLILESASTNQTSMYLCASSDSPTRAFFGQGTRLTVV.

The chain recombines TRBV7-9 with TRBJ1-2; maybe TRBD1 (5 bases). V lost 1 base and J 1 base, leaving 7 bases between the germline ends. This CDR3 has 14 amino acids. The germline gives CDR1 SEHNR, CDR2 FQNEAQ (reference sequence). The CDR3 bases are TGTGCCAGCAGCTTAGGGGGCCTTAACTATGGCTACACCTTC. It encodes CASSLGGLNYGYTF.

This clonotype was counted ten times or more. V usage is TRBV7-2 and J usage is TRBJ2-3, with D maybe TRBD2 (5 bases). The V gene's germline CDR1 is SGHTA and CDR2 FQGNSA. Trimming took off 4 bases at V and 5 bases at J, with 7 bases between the two ends. The CDR3 covers 12 residues. CDR3 nucleotides: TGTGCCAGCAGCTCCGGGGTAGATACGCAGTATTTT. Amino acids: CASSSGVDTQYF.

This clonotype was recorded at least ten times. The chain has TRBV7-8 and TRBJ1-6; D might be TRBD1 (5 bases). Deletions cut 8 bases from V and 7 bases from J, with 15 bases between. There are 14 residues in the CDR3. From germline, CDR1 is SGHVS and CDR2 FQNEAQ. CDR3 in amino acids: CASGSGIWNSPLHF. In DNA form, the CDR3 reads TGTGCCAGCGGGTCAGGGATCTGGAATTCACCCCTCCACTTT. Using reference TRBV7-8 and TRBJ1-6 for the parts outside the CDR3, the full variable domain is GAGVSQSPRYKVAKRGQDVALRCDPISGHVSLFWYQQALGQGPEFLTYFQNEAQLDKSGLPSDRFFAERPEGSVSTLKIQRTQQEDSAVYLCASGSGIWNSPLHFGNGTRLTVT.

This clonotype was counted only a few times. This chain joins TRBV5-1 and TRBJ2-5; D perhaps matches TRBD2 (6 bases). Germline CDR1 is SGHRS and CDR2 is YFSETQ. V was clipped by 7 bases and J by 3 bases, with 13 bases between them. The CDR3 extends over 13 amino acids. This CDR3 is CASGPGGEETQYF. CDR3 DNA sequence: TGCGCCAGCGGCCCTGGCGGGGAAGAGACCCAGTACTTC. Variable domain in full (rest from reference TRBV5-1 and TRBJ2-5): KAGVTQTPRYLIKTRGQQVTLSCSPISGHRSVSWYQQTPGQGLQFLFEYFSETQRNKGNFPGRFSGRQFSNSRSEMNVSTLELGDSALYLCASGPGGEETQYFGPGTRLLVL.

J is TRBJ1-1 and V is TRBV6-2 or TRBV6-3; the D is unclear. The germline CDR1 and CDR2 sequences are MNHEY and SVGEGT. The V and J ends lost 8 bases and 1 base respectively, with 11 bases between them. The length of the CDR3 is 13 residues. In DNA form, the CDR3 reads TGTGCCAGCCTTACACCTCCGAACACTGAAGCTTTCTTT. This translates into CASLTPPNTEAFF.